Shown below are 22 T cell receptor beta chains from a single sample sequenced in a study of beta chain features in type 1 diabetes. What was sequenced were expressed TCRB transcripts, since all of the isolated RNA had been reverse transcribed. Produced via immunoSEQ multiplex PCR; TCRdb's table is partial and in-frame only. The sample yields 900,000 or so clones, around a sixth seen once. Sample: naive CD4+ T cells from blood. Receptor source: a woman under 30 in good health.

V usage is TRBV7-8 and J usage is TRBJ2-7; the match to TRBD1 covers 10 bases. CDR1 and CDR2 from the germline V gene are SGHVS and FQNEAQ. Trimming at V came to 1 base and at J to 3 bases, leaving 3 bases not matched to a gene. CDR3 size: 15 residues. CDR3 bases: TGTGCCAGCAGCTTAGACCGGGACAGGGGCTACGAGCAGTACTTC. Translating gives CASSLDRDRGYEQYF.

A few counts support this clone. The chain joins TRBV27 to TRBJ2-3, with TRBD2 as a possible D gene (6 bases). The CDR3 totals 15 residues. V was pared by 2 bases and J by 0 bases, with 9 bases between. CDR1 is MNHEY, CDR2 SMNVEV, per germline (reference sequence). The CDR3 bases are TGTGCCAGCAGTTTAAAGCGGGCCAGCACAGATACGCAGTATTTT. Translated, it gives CASSLKRASTDTQYF.

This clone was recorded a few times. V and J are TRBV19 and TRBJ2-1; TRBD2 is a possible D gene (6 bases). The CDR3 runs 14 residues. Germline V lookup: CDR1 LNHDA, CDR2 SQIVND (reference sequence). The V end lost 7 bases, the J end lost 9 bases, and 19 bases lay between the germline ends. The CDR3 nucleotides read TGTGCCAGTACCTTGGGGGGAGGTAGCGGTGAGCAGTTCTTC. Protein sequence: CASTLGGGSGEQFF.

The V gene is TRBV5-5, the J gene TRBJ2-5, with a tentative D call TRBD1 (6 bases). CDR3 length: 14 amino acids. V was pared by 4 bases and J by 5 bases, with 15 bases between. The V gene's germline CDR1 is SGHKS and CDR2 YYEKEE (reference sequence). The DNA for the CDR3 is TGTGCCAGCAGCCTTCCGGGACAAGCCGAGACCCAGTACTTC. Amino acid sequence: CASSLPGQAETQYF. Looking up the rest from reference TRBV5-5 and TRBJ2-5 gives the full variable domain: DAGVTQSPTHLIKTRGQQVTLRCSPISGHKSVSWYQQVLGQGPQFIFQYYEKEERGRGNFPDRFSARQFPNYSSELNVNALLLGDSALYLCASSLPGQAETQYFGPGTRLLVL.

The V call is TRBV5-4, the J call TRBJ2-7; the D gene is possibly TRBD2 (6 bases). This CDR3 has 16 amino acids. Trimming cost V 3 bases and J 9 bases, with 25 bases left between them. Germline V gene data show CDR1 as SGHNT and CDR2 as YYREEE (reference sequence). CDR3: CASSSAPRGKVSGQYF. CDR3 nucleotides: TGTGCCAGCAGCTCAGCACCCCGCGGGAAGGTTAGCGGGCAGTACTTC. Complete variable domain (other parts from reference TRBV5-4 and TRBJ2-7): ETGVTQSPTHLIKTRGQQVTLRCSSQSGHNTVSWYQQALGQGPQFIFQYYREEENGRGNFPPRFSGLQFPNYSSELNVNALELDDSALYLCASSSAPRGKVSGQYFGPGTRLTVT.

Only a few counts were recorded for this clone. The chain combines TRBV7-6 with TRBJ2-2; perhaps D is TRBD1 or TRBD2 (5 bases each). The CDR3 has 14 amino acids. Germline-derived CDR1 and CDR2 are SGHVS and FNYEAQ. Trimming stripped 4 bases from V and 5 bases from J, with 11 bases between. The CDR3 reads CASSSLGVTGELFF. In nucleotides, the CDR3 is TGTGCCAGCAGCTCCCTGGGGGTTACCGGGGAGCTGTTTTTT. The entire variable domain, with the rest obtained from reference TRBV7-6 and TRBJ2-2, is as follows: GAGVSQSPRYKVTKRGQDVALRCDPISGHVSLYWYRQALGQGPEFLTYFNYEAQQDKSGLPNDRFSAERPEGSISTLTIQRTEQRDSAMYRCASSSLGVTGELFFGEGSRLTVL.

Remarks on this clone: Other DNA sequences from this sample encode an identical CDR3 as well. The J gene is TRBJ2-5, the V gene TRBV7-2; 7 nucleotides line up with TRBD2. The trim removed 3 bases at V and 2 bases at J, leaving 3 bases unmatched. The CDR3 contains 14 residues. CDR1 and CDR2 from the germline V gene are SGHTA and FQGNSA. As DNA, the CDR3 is TGTGCCAGCAGCTTTTCGGGGGGACAAGAGACCCAGTACTTC. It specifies CASSFSGGQETQYF.

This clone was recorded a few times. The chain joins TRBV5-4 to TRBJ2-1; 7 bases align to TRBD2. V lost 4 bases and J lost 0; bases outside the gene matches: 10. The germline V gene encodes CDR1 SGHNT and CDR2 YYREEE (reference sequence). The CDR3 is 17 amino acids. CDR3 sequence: CASSHPPGGSSYNEQFF. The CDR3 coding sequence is TGTGCCAGCAGCCACCCTCCGGGAGGAAGCTCCTACAATGAGCAGTTCTTC.

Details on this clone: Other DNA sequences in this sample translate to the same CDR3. This chain's CDR3 is CASSVAGTNTGELFF. In DNA form, the CDR3 reads TGTGCCAGCAGCGTAGCGGGAACGAACACCGGGGAGCTGTTTTTT. The chain employs TRBV9 and TRBJ2-2, with a weak D call TRBD2 (5 bases). The germline CDR1 and CDR2 sequences are SGDLS and YYNGEE. CDR3 length: 15 amino acids. V was shortened by 0 bases and J by 0 bases, with 6 bases between the two germline ends.

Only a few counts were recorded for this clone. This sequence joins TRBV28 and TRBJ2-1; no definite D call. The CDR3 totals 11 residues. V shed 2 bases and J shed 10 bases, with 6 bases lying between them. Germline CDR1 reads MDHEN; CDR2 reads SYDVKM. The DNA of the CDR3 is TGTGCCAGCAGTTTACTAAAGGAGCAGTTCTTC. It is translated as CASSLLKEQFF.

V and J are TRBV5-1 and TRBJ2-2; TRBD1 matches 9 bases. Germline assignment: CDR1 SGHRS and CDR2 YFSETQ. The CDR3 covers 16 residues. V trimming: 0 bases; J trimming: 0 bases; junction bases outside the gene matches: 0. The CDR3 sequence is CASSLGQGANTGELFF. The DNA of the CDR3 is TGCGCCAGCAGCTTGGGACAGGGGGCGAACACCGGGGAGCTGTTTTTT.

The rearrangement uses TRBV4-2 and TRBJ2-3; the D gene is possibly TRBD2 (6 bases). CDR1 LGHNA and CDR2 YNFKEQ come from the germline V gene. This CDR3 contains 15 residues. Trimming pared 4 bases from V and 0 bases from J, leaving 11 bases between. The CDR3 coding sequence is TGTGCCAGCAGCCGGGACTCCCAAAGCACAGATACGCAGTATTTT. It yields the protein CASSRDSQSTDTQYF.

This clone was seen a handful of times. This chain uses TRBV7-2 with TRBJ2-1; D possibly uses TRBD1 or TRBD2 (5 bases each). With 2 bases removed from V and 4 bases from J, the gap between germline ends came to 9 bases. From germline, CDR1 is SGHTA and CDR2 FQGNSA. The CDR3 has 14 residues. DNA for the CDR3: TGTGCCAGCAGCTTACCGGGACCTTACAATGAGCAGTTCTTC. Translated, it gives CASSLPGPYNEQFF.

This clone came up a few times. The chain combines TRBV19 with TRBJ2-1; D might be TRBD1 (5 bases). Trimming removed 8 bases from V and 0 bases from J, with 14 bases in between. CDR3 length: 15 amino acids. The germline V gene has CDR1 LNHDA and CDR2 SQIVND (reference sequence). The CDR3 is CASAPTVSSYNEQFF. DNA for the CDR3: TGTGCCAGTGCCCCGACAGTGAGCTCCTACAATGAGCAGTTCTTC.

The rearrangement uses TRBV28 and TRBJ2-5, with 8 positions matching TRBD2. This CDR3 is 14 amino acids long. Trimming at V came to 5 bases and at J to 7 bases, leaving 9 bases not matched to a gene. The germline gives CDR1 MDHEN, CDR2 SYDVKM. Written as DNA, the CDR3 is TGTGCCAGCAGTCTTCCGGGGGCGGGAGGGACCCAGTACTTC. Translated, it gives CASSLPGAGGTQYF. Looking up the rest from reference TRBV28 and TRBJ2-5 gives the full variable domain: DVKVTQSSRYLVKRTGEKVFLECVQDMDHENMFWYRQDPGLGLRLIYFSYDVKMKEKGDIPEGYSVSREKKERFSLILESASTNQTSMYLCASSLPGAGGTQYFGPGTRLLVL.

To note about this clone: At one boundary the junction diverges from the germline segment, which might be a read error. For the CDR3, the DNA is TGTGCCAACAGTCCAGGAGGTCCCTACGAGCAGTACTTC. The encoded protein is CANSPGGPYEQYF. The V and J genes are TRBV28 and TRBJ2-7, with D perhaps TRBD2 (5 bases). The CDR3 has 13 residues. Looked up from germline, CDR1 is MDHEN and CDR2 is SYDVKM.

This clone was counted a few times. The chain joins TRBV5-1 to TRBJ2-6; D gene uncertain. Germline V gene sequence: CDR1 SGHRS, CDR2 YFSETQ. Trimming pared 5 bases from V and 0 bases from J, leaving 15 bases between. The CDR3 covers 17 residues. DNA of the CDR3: TGCGCCAGCAGTCAACGGACGGCCAGCTCTGGGGCCAACGTCCTGACTTTC. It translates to CASSQRTASSGANVLTF.

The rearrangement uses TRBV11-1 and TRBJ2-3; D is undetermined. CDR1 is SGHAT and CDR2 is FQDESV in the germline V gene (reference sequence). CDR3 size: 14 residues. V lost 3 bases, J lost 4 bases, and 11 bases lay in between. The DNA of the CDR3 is TGTGCCAGCAGCTTTTCTTTTGGGCCAGATACGCAGTATTTT. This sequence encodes CASSFSFGPDTQYF.

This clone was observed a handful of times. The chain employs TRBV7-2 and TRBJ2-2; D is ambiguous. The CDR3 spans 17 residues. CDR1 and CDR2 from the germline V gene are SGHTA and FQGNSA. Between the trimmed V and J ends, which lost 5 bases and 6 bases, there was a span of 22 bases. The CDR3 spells CASSPNPQGILPGELFF. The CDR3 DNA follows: TGTGCCAGCAGCCCCAATCCGCAAGGGATTTTACCCGGGGAGCTGTTTTTT.

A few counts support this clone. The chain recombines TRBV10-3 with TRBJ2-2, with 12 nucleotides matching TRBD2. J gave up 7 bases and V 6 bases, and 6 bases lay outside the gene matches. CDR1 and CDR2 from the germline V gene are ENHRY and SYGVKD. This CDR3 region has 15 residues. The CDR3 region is CAIRTTSGRFGELFF. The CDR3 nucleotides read TGTGCCATCAGAACTACTAGCGGGAGGTTCGGGGAGCTGTTTTTT.

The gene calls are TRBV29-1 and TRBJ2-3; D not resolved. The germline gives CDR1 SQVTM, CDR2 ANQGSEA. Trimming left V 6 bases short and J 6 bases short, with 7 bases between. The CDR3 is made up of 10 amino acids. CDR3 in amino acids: CSVAEDTQYF. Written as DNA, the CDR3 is TGCAGCGTCGCGGAGGATACGCAGTATTTT.

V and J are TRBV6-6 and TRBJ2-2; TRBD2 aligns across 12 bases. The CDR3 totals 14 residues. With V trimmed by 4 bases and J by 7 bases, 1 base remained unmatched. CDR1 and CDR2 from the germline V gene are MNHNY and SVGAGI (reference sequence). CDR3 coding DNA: TGTGCCAGCAGTTTACTAGCGGGAGGCGGGGAGCTGTTTTTT. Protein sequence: CASSLLAGGGELFF.